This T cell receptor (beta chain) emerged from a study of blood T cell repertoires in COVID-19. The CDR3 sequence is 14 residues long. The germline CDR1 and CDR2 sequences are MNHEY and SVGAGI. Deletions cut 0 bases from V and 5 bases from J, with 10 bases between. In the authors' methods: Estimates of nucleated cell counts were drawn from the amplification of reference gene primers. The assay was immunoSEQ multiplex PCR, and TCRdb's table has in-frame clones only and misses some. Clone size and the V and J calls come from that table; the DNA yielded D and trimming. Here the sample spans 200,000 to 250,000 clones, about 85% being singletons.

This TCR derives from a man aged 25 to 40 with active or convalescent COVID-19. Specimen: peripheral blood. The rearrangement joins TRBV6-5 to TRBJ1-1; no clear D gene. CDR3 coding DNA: TGTGCCAGCAGTTACTCTGACGGGAGAACTGAAGCTTTCTTT. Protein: CASSYSDGRTEAFF.